In its sample, the clone carrying this T cell receptor (beta chain) was seen a few times. This entry is derived from a study of spatial heterogeneity in lung cancer. The wider study: PBMC samples from follow-up, when available, were sequenced at a median of roughly two years post-resection.

TCRdb recomputed calls from the 5' RACE reads with MiXCR, one row per CDR3 protein. The sample has over 85,000 distinct CDR3 sequences, 15% to 20% seen once; the top ten hold roughly a fifth. Germline CDR1 KGHDR, CDR2 SFDVKD. This CDR3 region has 11 residues. Trimming shortened V by 10 bases and J by 6 bases, and 10 bases separated the two germline ends. Sample time point: blood at routine non-recurrence follow-up after resection. The origin of this receptor is a male donor with early-stage non-small cell lung cancer. J is TRBJ2-3 and V is TRBV24-1; D is possibly TRBD2 (5 bases). The sequencing here drew on PBMCs, taken at follow-up. DNA of the CDR3: TGTGCCACATCTACGGGGGATACGCAGTATTTT. This gives the protein CATSTGDTQYF.